Following are 8 T cell receptor beta chains from one sample sequenced in a study of T cell responses to AZD1222 COVID-19 vaccine. Sequencing was performed with immunoSEQ multiplex PCR; in TCRdb, only in-frame clones are kept and a portion is missing. The table includes roughly 56,000 clones, roughly 88% detected once. Sequences were derived from peripheral blood, sampled on day 0 of AZD1222 vaccination. The source of these receptors is an adult in good health.

The chain combines TRBV3-1 (or the pseudogene TRBV3-2) with TRBJ1-6; TRBD1 might be the D (5 bases). CDR1 LGHDT and CDR2 YNNKEL come from the germline V gene (reference sequence). V lost 2 bases to trimming and J lost 10 bases, with 9 bases between them. This CDR3 region has 13 residues. CDR3 loop: CASSQTRQSPLHF. CDR3 coding DNA: TGTGCCAGCAGCCAAACGAGACAGTCACCCCTCCACTTT.

V gene TRBV18 combines with J gene TRBJ2-3, with a possible D match to TRBD2 (6 bases). Germline V gene lookup returns CDR1 KGHSH and CDR2 LQKENI. With 3 bases removed from V and 2 bases from J, the gap between germline ends came to 18 bases. The CDR3 has 17 amino acids. This chain's CDR3 is CASSPALAPPTTDTQYF. DNA for the CDR3: TGTGCCAGCTCACCCGCCCTAGCGCCTCCGACCACAGATACGCAGTATTTT.

This chain joins TRBV3-1 (or the pseudogene TRBV3-2) and TRBJ1-6, with D hard to call. CDR3 length: 13 amino acids. V was shortened by 7 bases and J by 8 bases, with 12 bases between the two germline ends. Looked up from germline, CDR1 is LGHDT and CDR2 is YNNKEL (reference sequence). The CDR3 loop is CASNRDHYSPLHF. The CDR3 nucleotides are TGTGCCAGCAACCGGGATCATTATTCACCCCTCCACTTT.

This sequence joins TRBV19 and TRBJ1-5, with 8 bases matching TRBD1. V lost 8 bases and J lost 7; bases outside the gene matches: 13. Germline CDR1 is LNHDA and CDR2 is SQIVND (reference sequence). This CDR3 is 15 amino acids long. CDR3: CASGLSVAGGQPQHF. CDR3 nucleotides: TGTGCCAGTGGTCTAAGCGTGGCAGGGGGCCAGCCCCAGCATTTT.

The chain links TRBV5-6 to TRBJ1-1; D perhaps matches TRBD1 (5 bases). Per the germline V gene, CDR1 is SGHDT and CDR2 is YYEEEE. V was shortened by 7 bases and J by 6 bases, with 16 bases between the two germline ends. This CDR3 has 13 amino acids. The CDR3 loop is CASQPGTEPEAFF. In DNA, the CDR3 is TGTGCCAGCCAACCAGGGACGGAACCTGAAGCTTTCTTT. Combining the CDR3 with reference TRBV5-6 and TRBJ1-1 gives the whole variable domain DAGVTQSPTHLIKTRGQQVTLRCSPKSGHDTVSWYQQALGQGPQFIFQYYEEEERQRGNFPDRFSGHQFPNYSSELNVNALLLGDSALYLCASQPGTEPEAFFGQGTRLTVV.

The chain couples TRBV19 to TRBJ1-1; no definite D call. The CDR3 contains 14 residues. Trimming took off 4 bases at V and 3 bases at J, with 12 bases between the two ends. The germline V gene has CDR1 LNHDA and CDR2 SQIVND (reference sequence). The CDR3: CASSSRVLDTEAFF. The CDR3 DNA reads as TGTGCCAGTAGTAGCCGGGTCCTGGACACTGAAGCTTTCTTT.

J is TRBJ1-3 and V is TRBV7-2, with D possibly being TRBD1 (6 bases). Trimming removed 5 bases at V and 4 bases at J, with 18 bases between. The CDR3 loop spans 16 amino acids. Germline values: CDR1 SGHTA, CDR2 FQGNSA. Here the CDR3 DNA reads TGTGCCAGCAGCCCCCGCACCGGGACACAAGGAAACACCATATATTTT. This encodes CASSPRTGTQGNTIYF.

The chain couples TRBV6-1 to TRBJ1-2; D uncertain. CDR1 and CDR2 from the germline V gene are MNHNS and SASEGT. V was clipped by 3 bases and J by 5 bases, with 7 bases between them. This CDR3 comprises 12 residues. In DNA form, the CDR3 reads TGTGCCAGCAGTGAGACACCGTATGGCTACACCTTC. This encodes CASSETPYGYTF.